A selection of T cell receptor beta chains follows, all from one sample in a study of human T cells and chemical hapten exposure. TCRdb reanalysed the RACE reads using MiXCR and keeps one entry per CDR3 protein. The sample records under 75,000 distinct CDR3 sequences, 7.5% to 9.5% being singletons. Here the sequenced sample was whole blood, taken in connection with sensitization to the hapten diphenylcyclopropenone (DPC). The receptors here all came from a woman in her fifties or sixties with alopecia areata. Some clones in this sample may be carry-over from other donors' samples. The CDR3 runs from the conserved cysteine through the conserved F or W. D genes are given only for firm matches. Only some rows state a clone size, as once, few, many or a class for expanded clones.

>TRBJ2-7|few|TRBV11-2|-
TGTGCCAGCAGCTTAGGAAGTCGGGGGACCCCGTACTTC
CASSLGSRGTPYF
>TRBJ1-1|many|TRBV5-1|-
TGCGCCAGCAGCTTAGATTTCCCGAACACTGAAGCTTTCTTT
CASSLDFPNTEAFF
>TRBJ1-6|-|TRBV2|-
TGTGCCAGCTCTAGACAGGACAATTCACCCCTCCACTTT
CASSRQDNSPLHF
>TRBJ1-4|few|TRBV28|-
TGTGCCAGCAGTTATCCCCTACCTACCGGTTATGAAAAACTGTTTTTT
CASSYPLPTGYEKLFF
>TRBJ2-5|few|TRBV9|-
TGTGCCAGCAGCGTTCACGCAGACGACGAGACCCAGTACTTC
CASSVHADDETQYF
>TRBJ2-7|-|TRBV20-1|-
TGCAGTGCTGACTCCAGAACGTGGGAGCAGTACTTC
CSADSRTWEQYF
>TRBJ1-1|few|TRBV12-3/TRBV12-4|-
TGTGCCAGCAGGCCCGGGACTCAGAACACTGAAGCTTTCTTT
CASRPGTQNTEAFF
>TRBJ1-1|many|TRBV6-6|TRBD1
TGTGCCAGCAGTTACTCCCCTACAGGGGGCGATTTTGCTTTCTTT
CASSYSPTGGDFAFF
>TRBJ1-4|many|TRBV27|TRBD1
TGTGCCAGCAGTAGGGACAGGGGCCATGAAAAACTGTTTTTT
CASSRDRGHEKLFF
>TRBJ2-1|few|TRBV19|TRBD1
TGTGCCAGTAGCCCGGGAAGGGGGCCTTTGTATGAGCAGTTCTTC
CASSPGRGPLYEQFF
>TRBJ2-1|-|TRBV6-2/TRBV6-3|TRBD2
TGTGCCAGCAGTCGATACCTAGCGGGAGCTTCGCATGAGCAGTTCTTC
CASSRYLAGASHEQFF